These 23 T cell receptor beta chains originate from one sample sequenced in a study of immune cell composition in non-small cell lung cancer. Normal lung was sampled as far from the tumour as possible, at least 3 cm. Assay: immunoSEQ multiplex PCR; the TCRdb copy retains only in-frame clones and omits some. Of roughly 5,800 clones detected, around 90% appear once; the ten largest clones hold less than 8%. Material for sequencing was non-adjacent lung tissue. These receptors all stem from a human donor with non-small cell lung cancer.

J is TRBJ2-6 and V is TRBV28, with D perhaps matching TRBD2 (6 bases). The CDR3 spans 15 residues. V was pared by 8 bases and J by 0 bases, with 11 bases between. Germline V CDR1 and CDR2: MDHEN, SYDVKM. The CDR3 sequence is CASSDGSSGANVLTF. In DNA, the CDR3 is TGTGCCAGCTCGGACGGGAGCTCTGGGGCCAACGTCCTGACTTTC.

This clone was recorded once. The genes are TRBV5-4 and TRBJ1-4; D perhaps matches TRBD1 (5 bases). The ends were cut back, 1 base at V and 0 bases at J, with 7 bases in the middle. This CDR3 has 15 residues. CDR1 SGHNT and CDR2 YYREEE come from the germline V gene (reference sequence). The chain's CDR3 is CASSLTGSTNEKLFF. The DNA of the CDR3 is TGTGCCAGCAGCTTGACAGGTTCAACTAATGAAAAACTGTTTTTT.

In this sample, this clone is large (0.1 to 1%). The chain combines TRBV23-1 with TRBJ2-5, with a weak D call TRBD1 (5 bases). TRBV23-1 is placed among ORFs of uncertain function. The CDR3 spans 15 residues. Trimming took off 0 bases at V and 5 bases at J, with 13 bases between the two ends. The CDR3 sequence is CASSQSGRVGETQYF. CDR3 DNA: TGCGCCAGCAGTCAATCGGGCAGGGTGGGGGAGACCCAGTACTTC.

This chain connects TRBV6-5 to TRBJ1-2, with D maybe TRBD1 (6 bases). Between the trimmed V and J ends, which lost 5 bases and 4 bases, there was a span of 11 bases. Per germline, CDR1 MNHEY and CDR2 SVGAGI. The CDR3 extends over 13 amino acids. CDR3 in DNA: TGTGCCAGCAGTCCCGGGACATCCTATGGCTACACCTTC. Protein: CASSPGTSYGYTF.

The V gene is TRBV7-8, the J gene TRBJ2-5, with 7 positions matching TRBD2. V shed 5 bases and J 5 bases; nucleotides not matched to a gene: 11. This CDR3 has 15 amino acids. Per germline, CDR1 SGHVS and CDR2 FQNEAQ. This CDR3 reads CASSPLMGTMETQYF. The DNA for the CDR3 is TGTGCCAGCAGCCCGTTAATGGGGACTATGGAGACCCAGTACTTC. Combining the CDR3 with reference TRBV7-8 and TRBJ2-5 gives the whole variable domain GAGVSQSPRYKVAKRGQDVALRCDPISGHVSLFWYQQALGQGPEFLTYFQNEAQLDKSGLPSDRFFAERPEGSVSTLKIQRTQQEDSAVYLCASSPLMGTMETQYFGPGTRLLVL.

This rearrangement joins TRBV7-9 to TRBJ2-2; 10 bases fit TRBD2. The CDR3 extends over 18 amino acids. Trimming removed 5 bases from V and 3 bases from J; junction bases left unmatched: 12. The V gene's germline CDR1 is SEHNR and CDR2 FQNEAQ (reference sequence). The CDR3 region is CASSRRLAGVGDTGELFF. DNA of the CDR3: TGTGCCAGCAGCCGCAGACTAGCGGGCGTGGGGGACACCGGGGAGCTGTTTTTT.

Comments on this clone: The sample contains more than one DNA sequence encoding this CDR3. The chain's CDR3 is CASSLGPTNEKLFF. DNA of the CDR3: TGCGCCAGCAGCTTGGGTCCGACTAATGAAAAACTGTTTTTT. The chain uses TRBV5-1 and TRBJ1-4; D is undetermined. The germline gives CDR1 SGHRS, CDR2 YFSETQ. The CDR3 sequence is 14 residues long. V lost 0 bases and J 2 bases, leaving 5 bases between the germline ends.

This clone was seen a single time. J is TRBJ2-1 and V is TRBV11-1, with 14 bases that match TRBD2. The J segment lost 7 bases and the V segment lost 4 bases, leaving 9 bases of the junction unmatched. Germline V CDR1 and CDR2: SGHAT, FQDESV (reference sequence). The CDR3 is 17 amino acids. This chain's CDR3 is CASSSGLAGGRGNEQFF. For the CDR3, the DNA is TGTGCCAGCAGCTCTGGACTAGCGGGAGGCCGGGGAAATGAGCAGTTCTTC.

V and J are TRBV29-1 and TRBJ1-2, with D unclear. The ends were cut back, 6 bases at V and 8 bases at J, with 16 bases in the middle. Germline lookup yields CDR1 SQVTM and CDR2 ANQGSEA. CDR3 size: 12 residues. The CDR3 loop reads CSVQEGVRGYTF. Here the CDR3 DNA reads TGCAGCGTCCAGGAGGGCGTTCGCGGCTACACCTTC.

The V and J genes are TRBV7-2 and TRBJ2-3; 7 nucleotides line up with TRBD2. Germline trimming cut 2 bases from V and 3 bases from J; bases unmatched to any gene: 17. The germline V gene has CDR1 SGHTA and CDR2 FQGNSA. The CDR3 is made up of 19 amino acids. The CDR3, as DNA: TGTGCCAGCAGCTTACTCCCACGTTTAGCGGGTCGTCAGACAGATACGCAGTATTTT. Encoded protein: CASSLLPRLAGRQTDTQYF.

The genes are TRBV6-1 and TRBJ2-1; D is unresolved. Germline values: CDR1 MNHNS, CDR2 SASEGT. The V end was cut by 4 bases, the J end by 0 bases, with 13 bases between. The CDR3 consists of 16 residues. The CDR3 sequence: CASSVSGASSYNEQFF. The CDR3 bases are TGTGCCAGCAGTGTCTCAGGTGCCAGCTCCTACAATGAGCAGTTCTTC.

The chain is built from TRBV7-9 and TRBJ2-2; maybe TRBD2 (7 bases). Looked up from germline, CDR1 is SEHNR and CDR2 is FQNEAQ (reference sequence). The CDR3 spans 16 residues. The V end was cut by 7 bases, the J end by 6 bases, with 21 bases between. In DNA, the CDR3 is TGTGCCAGCATCCCGGGGGGCCGAGGGGTCCCCGGGGAGCTGTTTTTT. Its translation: CASIPGGRGVPGELFF.

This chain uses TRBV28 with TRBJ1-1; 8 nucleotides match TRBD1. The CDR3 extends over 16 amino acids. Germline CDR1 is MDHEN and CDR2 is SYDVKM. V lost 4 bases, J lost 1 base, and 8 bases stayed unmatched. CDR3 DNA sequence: TGTGCCAGCAGTTCCACCGGGACAGGACCGAACACTGAAGCTTTCTTT. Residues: CASSSTGTGPNTEAFF.

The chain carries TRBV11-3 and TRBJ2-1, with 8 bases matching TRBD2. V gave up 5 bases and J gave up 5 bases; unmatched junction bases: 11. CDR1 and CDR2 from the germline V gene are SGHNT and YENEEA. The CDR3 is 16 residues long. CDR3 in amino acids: CASSVGLTSGNNEQFF. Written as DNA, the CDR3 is TGTGCCAGCAGCGTAGGTCTAACTAGCGGAAACAATGAGCAGTTCTTC. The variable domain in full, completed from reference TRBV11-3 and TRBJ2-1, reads EAGVVQSPRYKIIEKKQPVAFWCNPISGHNTLYWYLQNLGQGPELLIRYENEEAVDDSQLPKDRFSAERLKGVDSTLKIQPAELGDSAVYLCASSVGLTSGNNEQFFGPGTRLTVL.

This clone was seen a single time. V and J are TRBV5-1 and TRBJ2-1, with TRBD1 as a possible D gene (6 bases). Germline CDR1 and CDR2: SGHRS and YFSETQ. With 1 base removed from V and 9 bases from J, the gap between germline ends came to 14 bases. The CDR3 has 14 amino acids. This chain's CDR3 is CASSLRAGVGEQFF. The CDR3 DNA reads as TGCGCCAGCAGCTTGCGGGCAGGGGTCGGTGAGCAGTTCTTC.

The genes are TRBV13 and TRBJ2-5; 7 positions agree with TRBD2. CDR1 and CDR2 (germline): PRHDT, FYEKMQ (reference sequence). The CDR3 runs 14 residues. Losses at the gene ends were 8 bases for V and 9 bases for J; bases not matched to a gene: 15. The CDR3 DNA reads TGTGCCAGCCTCGCCGGGACTACCCCGGGGGCCCAGTACTTC. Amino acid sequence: CASLAGTTPGAQYF. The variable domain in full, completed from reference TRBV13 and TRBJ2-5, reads AAGVIQSPRHLIKEKRETATLKCYPIPRHDTVYWYQQGPGQDPQFLISFYEKMQSDKGSIPDRFSAQQFSDYHSELNMSSLELGDSALYFCASLAGTTPGAQYFGPGTRLLVL.

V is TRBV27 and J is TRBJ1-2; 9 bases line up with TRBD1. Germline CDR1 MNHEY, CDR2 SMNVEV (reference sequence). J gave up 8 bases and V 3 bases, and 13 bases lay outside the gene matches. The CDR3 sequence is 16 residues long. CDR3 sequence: CASSFFSGTGLGGYTF. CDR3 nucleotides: TGTGCCAGCAGTTTTTTTTCCGGGACAGGGCTCGGCGGCTACACCTTC.

CDR3: CASSLGSGALINNEQFF. The CDR3 DNA follows: TGCGCCAGCAGCTTGGGCAGCGGGGCCCTAATAAACAATGAGCAGTTCTTC. This chain links TRBV5-1 with TRBJ2-1; 7 bases are a match to TRBD2. Germline loops: CDR1 SGHRS, CDR2 YFSETQ. V trimming: 0 bases; J trimming: 5 bases; junction bases outside the gene matches: 11. The CDR3 runs 17 residues.

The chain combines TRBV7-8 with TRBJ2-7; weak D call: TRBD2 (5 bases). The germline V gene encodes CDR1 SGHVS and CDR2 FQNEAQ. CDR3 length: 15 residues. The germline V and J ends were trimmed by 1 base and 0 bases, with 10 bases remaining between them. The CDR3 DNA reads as TGTGCCAGCAGCTTAGGCGGGCTGAGCTCCTACGAGCAGTACTTC. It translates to CASSLGGLSSYEQYF.

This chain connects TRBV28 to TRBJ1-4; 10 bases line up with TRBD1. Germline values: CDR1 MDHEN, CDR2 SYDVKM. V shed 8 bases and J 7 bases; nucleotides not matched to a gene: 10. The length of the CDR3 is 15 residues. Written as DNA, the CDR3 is TGTGCCAGCGGTACCCGCGGGACAGGGGTTGAAAAACTGTTTTTT. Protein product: CASGTRGTGVEKLFF.

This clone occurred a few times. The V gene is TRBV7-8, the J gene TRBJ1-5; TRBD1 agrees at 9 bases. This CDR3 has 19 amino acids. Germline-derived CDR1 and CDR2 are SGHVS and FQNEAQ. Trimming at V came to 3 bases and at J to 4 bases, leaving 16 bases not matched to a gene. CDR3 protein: CASSLGGTGNPHSNQPQHF. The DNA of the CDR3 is TGTGCCAGCAGCTTGGGAGGGACAGGGAATCCTCATTCAAATCAGCCCCAGCATTTT.

As DNA, the CDR3 is TGTGCCTGGGCCCGGACTGCCAGGGGGCGCGAAGAGACCCAGTACTTC. Translated: CAWARTARGREETQYF. The genes are TRBV30 and TRBJ2-5; 8 bases align to TRBD1. CDR1 is GTSNPN and CDR2 is SVGIG in the germline V gene (reference sequence). V trimming: 5 bases; J trimming: 3 bases; junction bases outside the gene matches: 14. The CDR3 runs to 16 residues.

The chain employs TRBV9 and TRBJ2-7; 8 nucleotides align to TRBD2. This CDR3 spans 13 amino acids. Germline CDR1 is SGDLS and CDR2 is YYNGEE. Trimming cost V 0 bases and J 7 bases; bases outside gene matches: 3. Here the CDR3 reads CASSVVASGEQYF. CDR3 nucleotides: TGTGCCAGCAGCGTAGTAGCTAGCGGGGAGCAGTACTTC. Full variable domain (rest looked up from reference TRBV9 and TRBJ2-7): DSGVTQTPKHLITATGQRVTLRCSPRSGDLSVYWYQQSLDQGLQFLIQYYNGEERAKGNILERFSAQQFPDLHSELNLSSLELGDSALYFCASSVVASGEQYFGPGTRLTVT.